The sequence of this TCR beta chain was determined in a study of blood T cell repertoires in COVID-19. Turning to the study itself: The analysed material was cDNA or gDNA that came from T cells, B-cell-depleted T cells, or PBMCs.

Enrolment of Seattle patients took place during active infection, and they were followed longitudinally. Assay used: immunoSEQ multiplex PCR; TCRdb lists only in-frame clones, some missing. The sample yields fewer than 700,000 clones, roughly nine tenths seen once. The CDR3 contains 19 residues. V shed 7 bases and J 0 bases; nucleotides not matched to a gene: 14. Germline lookup yields CDR1 ENHRY and CDR2 SYGVKD. The chain uses TRBV10-3 and TRBJ2-3; 12 positions match TRBD2. The TCR originated in a woman aged 45-60 years with COVID-19, enrolled during active disease. Sequencing was carried out using peripheral blood. The CDR3 sequence is CAITEGASGGARSTDTQYF. CDR3 sequence (DNA): TGTGCCATCACAGAAGGGGCTAGCGGGGGGGCCAGAAGCACAGATACGCAGTATTTT.